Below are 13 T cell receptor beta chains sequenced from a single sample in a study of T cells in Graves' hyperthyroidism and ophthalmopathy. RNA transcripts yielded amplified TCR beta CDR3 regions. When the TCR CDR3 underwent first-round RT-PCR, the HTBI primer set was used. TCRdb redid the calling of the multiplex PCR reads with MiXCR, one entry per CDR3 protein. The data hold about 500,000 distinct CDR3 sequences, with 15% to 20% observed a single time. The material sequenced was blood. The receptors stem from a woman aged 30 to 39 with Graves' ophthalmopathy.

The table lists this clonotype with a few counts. The CDR3, as DNA: TGTGCCAGCAGTTACTCGGGTTCAGGCCCCTACGAGCAGTACTTC. Translating it yields CASSYSGSGPYEQYF. The genes are TRBV6-5 and TRBJ2-7, with unresolved D. CDR1 and CDR2 from the germline V gene are MNHEY and SVGAGI. The CDR3 runs to 15 residues. V shed 0 bases and J shed 2 bases, with 11 bases lying between them.

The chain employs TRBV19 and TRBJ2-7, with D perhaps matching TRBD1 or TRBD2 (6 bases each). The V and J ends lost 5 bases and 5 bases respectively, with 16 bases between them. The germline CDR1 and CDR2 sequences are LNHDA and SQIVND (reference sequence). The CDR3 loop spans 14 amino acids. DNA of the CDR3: TGTGCCAGTAGTCCCCGGCCGGGGGCCCACGAGCAGTACTTC. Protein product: CASSPRPGAHEQYF.

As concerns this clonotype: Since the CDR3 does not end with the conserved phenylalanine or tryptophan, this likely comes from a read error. The CDR3 is CSVVIDRVNTGELFL. The CDR3, as DNA: TGCAGCGTGGTAATTGACAGGGTGAACACCGGGGAGCTGTTTCTT. This chain links TRBV29-1 with TRBJ2-2, with 7 bases that match TRBD1. J was trimmed by 1 base and V by 6 bases; bases with no gene match: 8. CDR1 and CDR2 (germline): SQVTM, ANQGSEA. The CDR3 covers 15 residues.

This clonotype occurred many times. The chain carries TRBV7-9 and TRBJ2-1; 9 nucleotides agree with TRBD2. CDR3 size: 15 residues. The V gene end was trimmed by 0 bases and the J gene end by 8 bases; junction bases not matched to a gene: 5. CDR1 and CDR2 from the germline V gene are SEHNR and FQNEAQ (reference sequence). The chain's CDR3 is CASSLASGSSHEQFF. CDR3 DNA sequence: TGTGCCAGCAGCTTAGCTAGCGGGAGTTCTCATGAGCAGTTCTTC.

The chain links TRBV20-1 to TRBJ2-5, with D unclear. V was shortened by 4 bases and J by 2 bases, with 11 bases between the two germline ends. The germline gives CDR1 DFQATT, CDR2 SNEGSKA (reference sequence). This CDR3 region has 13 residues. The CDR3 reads CSAMKDYQETQYF. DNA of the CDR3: TGCAGTGCTATGAAGGATTATCAAGAGACCCAGTACTTC.

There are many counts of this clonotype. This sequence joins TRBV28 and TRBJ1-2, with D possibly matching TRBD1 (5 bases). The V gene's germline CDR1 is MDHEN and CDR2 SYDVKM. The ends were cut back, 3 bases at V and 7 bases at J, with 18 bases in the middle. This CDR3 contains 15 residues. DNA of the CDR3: TGTGCCAGCAGTTTGGGTCCACGGGGCGTTGGTGGCTACACCTTC. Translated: CASSLGPRGVGGYTF.

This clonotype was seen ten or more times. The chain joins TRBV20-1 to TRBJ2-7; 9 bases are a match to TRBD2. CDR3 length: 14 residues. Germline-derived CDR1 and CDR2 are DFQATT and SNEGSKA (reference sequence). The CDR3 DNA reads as TGCACCCCCTACTGTGGGCGGGGGGGAGGCGAGCAGTACTTC. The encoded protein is CTPYCGRGGGEQYF.

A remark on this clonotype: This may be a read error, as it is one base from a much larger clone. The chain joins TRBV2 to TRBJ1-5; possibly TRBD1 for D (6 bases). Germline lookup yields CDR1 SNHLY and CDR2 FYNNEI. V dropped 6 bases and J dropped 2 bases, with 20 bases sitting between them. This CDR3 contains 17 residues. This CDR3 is CASSEPGGGEGNQPQHF. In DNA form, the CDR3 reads TGTGCCAGCAGCGAACCGGGGGGGGGCGAGGGCAATCAGCCCCAGCATTTT.

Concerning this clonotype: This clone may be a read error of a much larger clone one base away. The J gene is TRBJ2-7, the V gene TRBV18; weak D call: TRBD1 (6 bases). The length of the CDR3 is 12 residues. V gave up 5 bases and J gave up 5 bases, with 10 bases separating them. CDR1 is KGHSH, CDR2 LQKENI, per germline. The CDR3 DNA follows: TGTGCCAGCTCAGGGGCAGGGGACGAGCAGTACTTC. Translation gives CASSGAGDEQYF.

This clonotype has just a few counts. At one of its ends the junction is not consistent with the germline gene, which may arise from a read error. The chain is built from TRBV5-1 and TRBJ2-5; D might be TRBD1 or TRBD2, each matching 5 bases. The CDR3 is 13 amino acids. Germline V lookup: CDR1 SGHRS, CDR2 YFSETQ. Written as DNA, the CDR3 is TGTGCCAGCACCCGGGACCGTAGAGAGACCCAGTACTTC. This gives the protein CASTRDRRETQYF.

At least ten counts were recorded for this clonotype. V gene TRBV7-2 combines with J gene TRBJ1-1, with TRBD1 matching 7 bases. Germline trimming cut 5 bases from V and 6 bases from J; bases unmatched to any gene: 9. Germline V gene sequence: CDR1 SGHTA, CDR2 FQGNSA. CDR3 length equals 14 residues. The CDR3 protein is CASSQLQGFAEAFF. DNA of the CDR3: TGTGCCAGCAGCCAATTACAGGGGTTCGCTGAAGCTTTCTTT.

DNA of the CDR3: TGTGCCAGCAGTCAGGACCCACTGGGGCGCTCCGAGCAGTACTTC. Protein product: CASSQDPLGRSEQYF. The chain couples TRBV6-2 or TRBV6-3 to TRBJ2-7; the D gene is possibly TRBD1 (5 bases). Looked up from germline, CDR1 is MNHEY and CDR2 is SVGEGT. Trimming took 5 bases from V and 6 from J, leaving 20 bases between them. The CDR3 covers 15 residues.

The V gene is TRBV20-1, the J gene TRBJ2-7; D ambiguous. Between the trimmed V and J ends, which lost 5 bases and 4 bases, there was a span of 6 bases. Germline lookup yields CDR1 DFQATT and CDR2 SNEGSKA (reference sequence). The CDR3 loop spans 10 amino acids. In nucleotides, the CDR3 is TGCAGTGCTTTTTTTTACGAGCAGTACTTC. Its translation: CSAFFYEQYF.